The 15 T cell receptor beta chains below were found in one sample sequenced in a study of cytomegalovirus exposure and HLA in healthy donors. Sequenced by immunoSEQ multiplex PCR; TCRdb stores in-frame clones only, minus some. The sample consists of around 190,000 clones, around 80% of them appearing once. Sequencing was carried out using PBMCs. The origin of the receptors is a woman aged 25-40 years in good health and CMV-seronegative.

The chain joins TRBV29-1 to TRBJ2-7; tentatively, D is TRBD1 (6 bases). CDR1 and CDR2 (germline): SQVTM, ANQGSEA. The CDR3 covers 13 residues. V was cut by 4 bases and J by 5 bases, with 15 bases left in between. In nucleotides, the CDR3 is TGCAGCGTTGGCCAGGGGAAAAGAGACGAGCAGTACTTC. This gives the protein CSVGQGKRDEQYF.

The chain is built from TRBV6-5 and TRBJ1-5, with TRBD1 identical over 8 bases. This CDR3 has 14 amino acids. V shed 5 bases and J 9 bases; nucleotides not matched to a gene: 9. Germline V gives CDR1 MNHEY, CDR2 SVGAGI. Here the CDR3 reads CASSTDRAGWPQHF. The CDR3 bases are TGTGCCAGCAGTACGGACAGGGCCGGGTGGCCCCAGCATTTT.

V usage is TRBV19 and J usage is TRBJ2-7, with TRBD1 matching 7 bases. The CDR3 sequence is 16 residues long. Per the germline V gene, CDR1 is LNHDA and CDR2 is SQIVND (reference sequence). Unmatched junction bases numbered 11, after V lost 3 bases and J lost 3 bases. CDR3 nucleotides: TGTGCCAGTAGTATGGTGAGGACAGGACGAAACTACGAGCAGTACTTC. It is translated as CASSMVRTGRNYEQYF. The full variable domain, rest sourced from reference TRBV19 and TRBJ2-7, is DGGITQSPKYLFRKEGQNVTLSCEQNLNHDAMYWYRQDPGQGLRLIYYSQIVNDFQKGDIAEGYSVSREKKESFPLTVTSAQKNPTAFYLCASSMVRTGRNYEQYFGPGTRLTVT.

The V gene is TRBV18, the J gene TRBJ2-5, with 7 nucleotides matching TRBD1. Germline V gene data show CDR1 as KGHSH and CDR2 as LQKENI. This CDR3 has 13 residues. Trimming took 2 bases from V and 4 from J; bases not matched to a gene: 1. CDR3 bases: TGTGCCAGCTCACCAAGGGGGCGAGAGACCCAGTACTTC. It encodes CASSPRGRETQYF.

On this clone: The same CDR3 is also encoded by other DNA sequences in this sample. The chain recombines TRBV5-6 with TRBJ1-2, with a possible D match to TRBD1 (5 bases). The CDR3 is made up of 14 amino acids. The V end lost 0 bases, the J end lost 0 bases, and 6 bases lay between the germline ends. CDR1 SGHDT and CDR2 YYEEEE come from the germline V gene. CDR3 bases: TGTGCCAGCAGCTTGGTCAGGGCTAACTATGGCTACACCTTC. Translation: CASSLVRANYGYTF.

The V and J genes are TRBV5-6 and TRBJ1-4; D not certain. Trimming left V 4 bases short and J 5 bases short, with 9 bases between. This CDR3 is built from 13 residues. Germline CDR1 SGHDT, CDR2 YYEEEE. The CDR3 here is CASSGRGNEKLFF. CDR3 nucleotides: TGTGCCAGCAGCGGAAGAGGAAATGAAAAACTGTTTTTT.

The CDR3 coding sequence is TGCGCCAGCAGCTTGGACCGGGAGGCCCCATACTACGAGCAGTACTTC. It encodes CASSLDREAPYYEQYF. This chain uses TRBV5-1 with TRBJ2-7; 7 bases agree with TRBD2. This CDR3 region has 16 residues. Germline values: CDR1 SGHRS, CDR2 YFSETQ. After removal of 0 bases from V and 3 bases from J, the junction contained 9 bases not matched to a gene.

The CDR3 DNA follows: TGTGCCAGCAGGGAGGGGTCCACAGATACGCAGTATTTT. This gives the protein CASREGSTDTQYF. This rearrangement joins TRBV28 to TRBJ2-3, with a weak D call TRBD2 (6 bases). The CDR3 extends over 13 amino acids. Trimming took 6 bases from V and 2 from J, leaving 9 bases between them. Looked up from germline, CDR1 is MDHEN and CDR2 is SYDVKM.

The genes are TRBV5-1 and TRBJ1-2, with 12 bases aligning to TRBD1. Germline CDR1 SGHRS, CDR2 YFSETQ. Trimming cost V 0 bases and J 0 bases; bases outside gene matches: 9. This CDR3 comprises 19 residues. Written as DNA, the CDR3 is TGCGCCAGCAGCTTGGCGGGACAGGGGGCTGTTAGTCCTAACTATGGCTACACCTTC. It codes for CASSLAGQGAVSPNYGYTF. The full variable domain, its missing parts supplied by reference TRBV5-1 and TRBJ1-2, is KAGVTQTPRYLIKTRGQQVTLSCSPISGHRSVSWYQQTPGQGLQFLFEYFSETQRNKGNFPGRFSGRQFSNSRSEMNVSTLELGDSALYLCASSLAGQGAVSPNYGYTFGSGTRLTVV.

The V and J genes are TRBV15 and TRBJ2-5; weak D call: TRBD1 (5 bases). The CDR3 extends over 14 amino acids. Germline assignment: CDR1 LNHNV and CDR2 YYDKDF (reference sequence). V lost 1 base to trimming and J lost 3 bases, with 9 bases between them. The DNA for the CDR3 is TGTGCCACCAGCAGAGGAGCCAGGGAAGAGACCCAGTACTTC. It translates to CATSRGAREETQYF.

CDR3 sequence reads: CASSLWCGRRPGELFF. The CDR3 DNA reads TGTGCCAGCAGCTTATGGTGCGGGAGGCGACCCGGGGAGCTGTTTTTT. This chain uses TRBV11-3 with TRBJ2-2; TRBD2 aligns across 8 bases. Germline V gene data show CDR1 as SGHNT and CDR2 as YENEEA. This CDR3 contains 16 residues. Unmatched junction bases numbered 8, after V lost 2 bases and J lost 6 bases.

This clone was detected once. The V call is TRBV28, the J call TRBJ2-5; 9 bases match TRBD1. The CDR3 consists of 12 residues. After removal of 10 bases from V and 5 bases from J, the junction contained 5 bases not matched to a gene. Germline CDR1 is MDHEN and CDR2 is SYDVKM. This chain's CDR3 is CATDRGWETQYF. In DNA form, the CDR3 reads TGTGCCACCGACAGGGGGTGGGAGACCCAGTACTTC.

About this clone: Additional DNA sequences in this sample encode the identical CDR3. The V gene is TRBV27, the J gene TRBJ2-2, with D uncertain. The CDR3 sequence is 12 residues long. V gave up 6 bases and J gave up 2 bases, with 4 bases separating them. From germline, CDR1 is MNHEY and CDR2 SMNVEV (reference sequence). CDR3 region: CASSLNTGELFF. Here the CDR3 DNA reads TGTGCCAGCAGCCTAAACACCGGGGAGCTGTTTTTT.

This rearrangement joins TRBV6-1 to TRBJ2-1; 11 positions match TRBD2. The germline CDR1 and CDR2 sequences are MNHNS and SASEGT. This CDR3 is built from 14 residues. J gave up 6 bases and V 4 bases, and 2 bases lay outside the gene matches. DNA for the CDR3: TGTGCCAGCAGTGGGCTAGCGGGGGGCAATGAGCAGTTCTTC. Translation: CASSGLAGGNEQFF.

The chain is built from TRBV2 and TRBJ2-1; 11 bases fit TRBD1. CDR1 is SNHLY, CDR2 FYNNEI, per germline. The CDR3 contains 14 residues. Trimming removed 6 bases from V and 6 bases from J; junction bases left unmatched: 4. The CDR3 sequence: CASRRDRGFNEQFF. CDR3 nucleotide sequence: TGTGCCAGCAGGAGGGACAGGGGGTTCAATGAGCAGTTCTTC.